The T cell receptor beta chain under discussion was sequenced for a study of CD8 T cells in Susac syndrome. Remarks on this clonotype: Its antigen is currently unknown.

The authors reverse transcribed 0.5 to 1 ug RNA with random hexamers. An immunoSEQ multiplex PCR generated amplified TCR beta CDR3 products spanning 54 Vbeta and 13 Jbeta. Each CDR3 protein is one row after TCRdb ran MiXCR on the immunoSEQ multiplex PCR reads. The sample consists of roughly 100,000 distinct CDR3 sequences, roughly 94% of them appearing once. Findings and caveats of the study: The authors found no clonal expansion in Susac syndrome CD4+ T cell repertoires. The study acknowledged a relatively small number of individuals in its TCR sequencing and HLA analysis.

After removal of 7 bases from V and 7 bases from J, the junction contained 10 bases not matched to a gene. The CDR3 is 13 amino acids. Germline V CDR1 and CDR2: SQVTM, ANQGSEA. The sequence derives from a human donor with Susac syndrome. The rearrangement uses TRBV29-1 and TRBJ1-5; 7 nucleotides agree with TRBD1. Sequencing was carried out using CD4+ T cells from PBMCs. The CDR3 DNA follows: TGCAGCGCACAGACAGGGCCGCGCCAGCCCCAGCATTTT. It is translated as CSAQTGPRQPQHF.